This T cell receptor beta chain was found in a study of blood T cell repertoires in COVID-19 (TCRdb year 2020). About the study as a whole: Collaborator samples came from the United States, Italy and Spain and covered acute and convalescent phases of COVID-19. The prospective study material was composed of cDNA or gDNA derived from T cells, B-cell-depleted T cells, or PBMCs. Deeply sampled blood TCRbeta repertoires from subjects exposed to, actively infected with, or recovered from COVID-19 were included in the dataset. The repertoires were released in a freely available public database meant as a resource for research on the immune response to SARS-CoV-2. The samples were drawn from two sources: the first 160 participants of the ongoing ImmuneRACE study, and fewer than 1,500 subjects contributed by 6 global collaborators. The sample metadata nearly always contained a de-identified subject ID, COVID-19 status, age in years and sex. Where available, HLA class I and class II types were taken from metadata supplied by the sample provider and were not determined by assay-based typing.

Overall results and qualifications from the work: Clinical and demographic metadata were provided uncurated, with the amount varying by source and participant.

The immunoSEQ Assay, a bias-controlled multiplex PCR, was used to amplify TCRbeta CDR3 regions from genomic DNA. Regarding the original processing steps: The number of nucleated cells in each sample was estimated from the amplification of reference gene primers within the assay. To quantify the absolute abundance of each unique TCRbeta CDR3 rearrangement, sequence reads were collapsed and filtered. For each sample, productive Simpson clonality was calculated as the square root of Simpson's diversity index over productive rearrangements. TCRdb's version of the immuneACCESS table is confined to in-frame rearrangements and falls short of the full clone set. An unresolved V gene accounts for under half of the shortfall where checked; the remainder is of unknown origin. D and trimming were read from the DNA, whereas the V and J calls and clone size are those reported in that table. The sample contains under 150,000 clones, more than 90% of them found a single time. The biggest ten clones account for around 3.8% of the sample.

Collaborating institutions collected whole blood in K2EDTA tubes following their own protocols. For TCRbeta analysis, collaborators shipped samples in one of three forms: frozen whole blood, isolated PBMCs, or DNA extracted from either of those sample types. This clone was recorded once. Its antigen is unknown. Per-base quality was not reported, and no clone a single base away is much larger than it. CDR1 and CDR2 (MNHNS, SASEGT) derive from the germline V gene. Including cysteine and phenylalanine, the CDR3 has 15 amino acids. Only CDR3 DNA remains: 45 bases, in frame from the first base. V and J are truncated by 3 bases and 5 bases respectively, leaving an intervening sequence of 14 bases.

The rearrangement joined TRBV6-1 to TRBJ1-5; the D gene cannot be named for sure. This clonotype originated in a man aged 50-59 years with active COVID-19. Sequencing was performed on peripheral blood. The CDR3 here reads CASSDPHGRHQPQHF. The DNA sequence reads TGTGCCAGCAGTGACCCCCATGGGAGGCATCAGCCCCAGCATTTT.